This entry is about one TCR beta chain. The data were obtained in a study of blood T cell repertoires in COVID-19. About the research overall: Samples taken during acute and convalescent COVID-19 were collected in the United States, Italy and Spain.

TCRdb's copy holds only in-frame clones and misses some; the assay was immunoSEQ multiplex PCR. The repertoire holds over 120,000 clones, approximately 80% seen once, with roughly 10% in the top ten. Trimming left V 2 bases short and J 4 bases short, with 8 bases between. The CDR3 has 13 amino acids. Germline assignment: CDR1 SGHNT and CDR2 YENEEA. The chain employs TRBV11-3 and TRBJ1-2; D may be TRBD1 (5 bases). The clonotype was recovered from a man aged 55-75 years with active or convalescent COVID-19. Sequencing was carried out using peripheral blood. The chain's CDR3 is CASSLQGGYGYTF. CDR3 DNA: TGTGCCAGCAGCTTACAGGGCGGCTATGGCTACACCTTC.